Sequencing of this T cell receptor (beta chain) was carried out in a study of spatial heterogeneity in lung cancer. Overall study context: There were consistently more beta-chain sequences detected than alpha-chain sequences. Mean representation of each unique TCR and UMI combination in the raw reads exceeded 8.5 occurrences. Study results and caveats: Ubiquitous expanded tumor TCRs showed up in blood more at resection than follow-up.

This clonotype is categorized as medium-sized. Its antigen remains unidentified. The size of this beta chain means little, since it is a stray read in a library made for alpha chains. In TCRdb, the 5' RACE reads were re-called with MiXCR into one record per CDR3 protein. The sample yields approximately 11,000 distinct CDR3 sequences, roughly 6.3% seen once. Germline-derived CDR1 and CDR2 are MDHEN and SYDVKM. The junction had 20 bases not matched to a gene; V was cut back by 8 bases and J by 14 bases. CDR3 size: 15 residues. The time point was: sample taken at primary tumor resection. The study sequenced unsorted whole RNA from tumor, nontumor lung or frozen PBMC.

The J gene is TRBJ2-3, the V gene TRBV28, with TRBD2 matching 9 bases. This specimen consisted of PBMCs, obtained at surgery. This sequence was found in a male donor with early-stage non-small cell lung cancer. The DNA for the CDR3 is TGTGCCAGCCTCGGGGGGACTCTAGCGGGATGGGTAGGGTATTTT. It encodes CASLGGTLAGWVGYF.